This entry lists 28 T cell receptor beta chains sequenced from one sample in a study of T cell responses to AZD1222 COVID-19 vaccine. The assay was immunoSEQ multiplex PCR, and TCRdb's table has in-frame clones only and misses some. The sample has nearly 90,000 clones; about nine tenths are singletons. The material was peripheral blood, obtained 28 days after the second AZD1222 dose. These receptor sequences come from an adult who received the AZD1222 COVID-19 vaccine.

This chain connects TRBV7-6 to TRBJ2-2, with 8 bases fitting TRBD1. This CDR3 is 15 amino acids long. The J segment lost 6 bases and the V segment lost 8 bases, leaving 11 bases of the junction unmatched. Per germline, CDR1 SGHVS and CDR2 FNYEAQ. The DNA for the CDR3 is TGTGCCAGCTGTAACTCAGGGGGCGCCTCCGGGGAGCTGTTTTTT. It encodes CASCNSGGASGELFF.

The V call is TRBV30, the J call TRBJ2-1, with TRBD1 matching 7 bases. The CDR3 has 13 residues. V lost 8 bases to trimming and J lost 1 base; unmatched junction nucleotides: 5. Germline V gene lookup returns CDR1 GTSNPN and CDR2 SVGIG (reference sequence). The CDR3 DNA reads as TGTGCCCAAGGGACAGAGTCCTACAATGAGCAGTTCTTC. It specifies CAQGTESYNEQFF. Looking up the rest from reference TRBV30 and TRBJ2-1 gives the full variable domain: SQTIHQWPATLVQPVGSPLSLECTVEGTSNPNLYWYRQAAGRGLQLLFYSVGIGQISSEVPQNLSASRPQDRQFILSSKKLLLSDSGFYLCAQGTESYNEQFFGPGTRLTVL.

This chain joins TRBV9 and TRBJ2-7; no definite D call. CDR3 length: 15 residues. The V end lost 0 bases, the J end lost 2 bases, and 12 bases lay between the germline ends. Germline V gene sequence: CDR1 SGDLS, CDR2 YYNGEE. The CDR3 sequence is CASSVDSGVPYEQYF. CDR3 nucleotides: TGTGCCAGCAGCGTAGATTCTGGGGTCCCCTACGAGCAGTACTTC.

The rearrangement uses TRBV2 and TRBJ2-5; 9 bases align to TRBD2. After removal of 8 bases from V and 5 bases from J, the junction contained 6 bases not matched to a gene. From germline, CDR1 is SNHLY and CDR2 FYNNEI. The CDR3 length is 13 residues. The CDR3 sequence is CASGGGGWETQYF. The CDR3 DNA sequence: TGTGCCAGCGGCGGGGGGGGATGGGAGACCCAGTACTTC.

CDR3 nucleotide sequence: TGTGCCAGCATTAGCGGGACAGACAATCAGCCCCAGCATTTT. This gives the protein CASISGTDNQPQHF. The chain joins TRBV28 to TRBJ1-5; 7 nucleotides agree with TRBD1. This CDR3 has 14 amino acids. The V segment lost 7 bases and the J segment 3 bases; nucleotides outside the gene matches: 6. The germline gives CDR1 MDHEN, CDR2 SYDVKM.

This clone appeared a single time. J is TRBJ2-5 and V is TRBV29-1; unclear D gene. The V and J ends lost 4 bases and 2 bases respectively, with 5 bases between them. Germline lookup yields CDR1 SQVTM and CDR2 ANQGSEA. The CDR3 spans 11 residues. CDR3 bases: TGCAGCGTTGCTGGGCAAGAGACCCAGTACTTC. Translating it yields CSVAGQETQYF.

The chain employs TRBV2 and TRBJ1-6; D call uncertain. The germline V gene encodes CDR1 SNHLY and CDR2 FYNNEI. Between the trimmed V and J ends, which lost 5 bases and 2 bases, there was a span of 16 bases. CDR3 length equals 17 residues. Here the CDR3 DNA reads TGTGCCAGCAGTCCCAAAGGGCCGACTACCTATAATTCACCCCTCCACTTT. It encodes CASSPKGPTTYNSPLHF.

V gene TRBV2 combines with J gene TRBJ1-1; D gene ambiguous. Trimming took off 7 bases at V and 11 bases at J, with 14 bases between the two ends. The CDR3 runs to 11 residues. Germline V lookup: CDR1 SNHLY, CDR2 FYNNEI. CDR3 amino acids: CASKWEGPAFF. The CDR3, as DNA: TGTGCCAGCAAGTGGGAGGGTCCGGCTTTCTTT.

This chain uses TRBV4-1 with TRBJ1-5; no clear D. Between the trimmed V and J ends, which lost 0 bases and 7 bases, there was a span of 7 bases. This CDR3 has 13 residues. Looked up from germline, CDR1 is MGHRA and CDR2 is YSYEKL. The CDR3 DNA is TGCGCCAGCAGCCAAGATGAAAGGCAGCCCCAGCATTTT. Protein product: CASSQDERQPQHF.

This clone has just one count. This chain connects TRBV12-3 or TRBV12-4 to TRBJ2-7; D not certain. The CDR3 totals 12 residues. The V gene lost 4 bases and the J gene lost 3 bases, with 7 bases spanning the gap. The CDR3 coding sequence is TGTGCCAGCAGTTCCCCCTTCTACGAGCAGTACTTC. Translating gives CASSSPFYEQYF.

The rearrangement uses TRBV11-2 and TRBJ2-7; D uncertain. The V end lost 5 bases, the J end lost 7 bases, and 6 bases lay between the germline ends. This CDR3 spans 10 amino acids. Germline lookup yields CDR1 SGHAT and CDR2 FQNNGV. CDR3 nucleotides: TGTGCCAGCAGCCGGCTGGAGCAGTACTTC. It encodes CASSRLEQYF.

The chain combines TRBV11-2 with TRBJ2-5; the match to TRBD2 covers 7 bases. Germline V gene lookup returns CDR1 SGHAT and CDR2 FQNNGV. The CDR3 totals 12 residues. V trimming: 4 bases; J trimming: 7 bases; junction bases outside the gene matches: 3. Here the CDR3 DNA reads TGTGCCAGCAGCTACGGACTAGGGACCCAGTACTTC. It is translated as CASSYGLGTQYF.

The chain recombines TRBV4-2 with TRBJ2-5, with a possible D match to TRBD2 (6 bases). Germline loops: CDR1 LGHNA, CDR2 YNFKEQ. V lost 3 bases to trimming and J lost 5 bases, with 16 bases between them. The CDR3 spans 15 residues. This CDR3 is CASSHRLGSGETQYF. The CDR3 bases are TGTGCCAGCAGCCACAGACTAGGTTCAGGGGAGACCCAGTACTTC.

The chain recombines TRBV19 with TRBJ1-5; no reliable D call. This CDR3 spans 11 amino acids. The germline CDR1 and CDR2 sequences are LNHDA and SQIVND (reference sequence). The germline V and J ends were trimmed by 3 bases and 6 bases, with 3 bases remaining between them. CDR3: CASSMCQPQHF. The CDR3 bases are TGTGCCAGTAGTATGTGTCAGCCCCAGCATTTT.

The V and J genes are TRBV27 and TRBJ2-7; TRBD2 is a possible D gene (6 bases). V lost 5 bases, J lost 3 bases, and 17 bases lay in between. The CDR3 loop spans 15 amino acids. Germline CDR1 MNHEY, CDR2 SMNVEV (reference sequence). CDR3 residues: CASSTRFGGGYEQYF. The CDR3 bases are TGTGCCAGCAGTACCCGGTTTGGGGGAGGCTACGAGCAGTACTTC.

The rearrangement links TRBV12-2 to TRBJ1-1. TRBV12-2 is deemed a pseudogene. The CDR3 runs 14 residues. CDR3 amino acids: CASRLEAGRTEAFF. For the CDR3, the DNA is TGTGCAAGTCGCTTAGAGGCGGGTCGAACTGAAGCTTTCTTT.

This chain joins TRBV6-1 and TRBJ2-1, with D unresolved. V was trimmed by 2 bases and J by 3 bases, leaving 8 bases between them. The CDR3 sequence is 14 residues long. Germline V gene lookup returns CDR1 MNHNS and CDR2 SASEGT. The CDR3, as DNA: TGTGCCAGCAGTGAATTGACGGACTACAATGAGCAGTTCTTC. It codes for CASSELTDYNEQFF.

The chain has TRBV19 and TRBJ2-1; 7 bases line up with TRBD1. The CDR3 extends over 14 amino acids. V lost 6 bases, J lost 5 bases, and 7 bases stayed unmatched. Germline CDR1 and CDR2: LNHDA and SQIVND (reference sequence). The CDR3 nucleotides read TGTGCCAGTAGGACAGGGAGTAGTAACAATGAGCAGTTCTTC. Protein product: CASRTGSSNNEQFF.

The rearrangement uses TRBV9 and TRBJ2-7; D tentatively reads TRBD1 or TRBD2 (5 bases each). Trimming removed 3 bases at V and 4 bases at J, with 14 bases between. CDR1 and CDR2 from the germline V gene are SGDLS and YYNGEE. This CDR3 is built from 14 residues. The chain's CDR3 is CASSAFPGQYEQYF. CDR3 nucleotides: TGTGCCAGCAGCGCGTTCCCGGGGCAGTACGAGCAGTACTTC.

V is TRBV27 and J is TRBJ1-3; D call uncertain. The CDR3 loop spans 14 amino acids. With 2 bases removed from V and 0 bases from J, the gap between germline ends came to 5 bases. Germline-derived CDR1 and CDR2 are MNHEY and SMNVEV (reference sequence). CDR3 sequence: CASSLSNSGNTIYF. The CDR3 bases are TGTGCCAGCAGTTTAAGCAACTCTGGAAACACCATATATTTT.

The chain couples TRBV4-1 to TRBJ1-5; D gene unclear. Trimming cost V 5 bases and J 7 bases, with 18 bases left between them. Per germline, CDR1 MGHRA and CDR2 YSYEKL. The CDR3 is 15 amino acids. The CDR3, as DNA: TGCGCCAGCAGCTTCCGGTGGATACCTTTACAGCCCCAGCATTTT. It translates to CASSFRWIPLQPQHF.

J is TRBJ1-2 and V is TRBV30; maybe TRBD1 (5 bases). Germline assignment: CDR1 GTSNPN and CDR2 SVGIG (reference sequence). The CDR3 covers 12 residues. Trimming took 1 base from V and 4 from J, leaving 7 bases between them. Here the CDR3 DNA reads TGTGCCTGGAGTGCCGGGGCCTATGGCTACACCTTC. It specifies CAWSAGAYGYTF. The whole variable domain, remainder taken from reference TRBV30 and TRBJ1-2, is SQTIHQWPATLVQPVGSPLSLECTVEGTSNPNLYWYRQAAGRGLQLLFYSVGIGQISSEVPQNLSASRPQDRQFILSSKKLLLSDSGFYLCAWSAGAYGYTFGSGTRLTVV.

The chain has TRBV29-1 and TRBJ1-3; 7 nucleotides match TRBD1. Unmatched junction bases numbered 17, after V lost 6 bases and J lost 6 bases. The CDR3 is 16 residues long. Germline V CDR1 and CDR2: SQVTM, ANQGSEA. CDR3 in amino acids: CSVESSQGMFVNTIYF. CDR3 DNA: TGCAGCGTCGAGTCCTCACAGGGGATGTTTGTAAACACCATATATTTT. Looking up the rest from reference TRBV29-1 and TRBJ1-3 gives the full variable domain: SAVISQKPSRDICQRGTSLTIQCQVDSQVTMMFWYRQQPGQSLTLIATANQGSEATYESGFVIDKFPISRPNLTFSTLTVSNMSPEDSSIYLCSVESSQGMFVNTIYFGEGSWLTVV.

In regard to this clone: The same CDR3 also results from other DNA sequences found in this sample. V usage is TRBV18 and J usage is TRBJ2-2; no clear D. CDR1 is KGHSH and CDR2 is LQKENI in the germline V gene. The CDR3 is 14 residues long. V was trimmed by 1 base and J by 1 base, leaving 4 bases between them. CDR3 nucleotide sequence: TGTGCCAGCTCACCACAAGAGAACACCGGGGAGCTGTTTTTT. It yields the protein CASSPQENTGELFF.

The chain uses TRBV6-2 or TRBV6-3 and TRBJ2-2, with D unresolved. Trimming took off 0 bases at V and 4 bases at J, with 3 bases between the two ends. CDR1 MNHEY and CDR2 SVGEGT come from the germline V gene. This CDR3 has 13 residues. CDR3 region: CASSYSTTGELFF. The CDR3 bases are TGTGCCAGCAGTTACTCGACCACCGGGGAGCTGTTTTTT.

V usage is TRBV3-1 (or the pseudogene TRBV3-2) and J usage is TRBJ2-7, with D perhaps TRBD1 or TRBD2 (5 bases each). This CDR3 contains 15 residues. V was trimmed by 2 bases and J by 2 bases, leaving 13 bases between them. Germline lookup yields CDR1 LGHDT and CDR2 YNNKEL (reference sequence). In nucleotides, the CDR3 is TGTGCCAGCAGCCAATTTAGGGGACCTACCTACGAGCAGTACTTC. It codes for CASSQFRGPTYEQYF.

The table lists this clone with a few counts. The V gene is TRBV11-3, the J gene TRBJ2-1, with 13 bases that match TRBD2. V dropped 2 bases and J dropped 1; count of bases not matched to a gene: 8. CDR3 size: 19 residues. The germline V gene has CDR1 SGHNT and CDR2 YENEEA. The CDR3 loop reads CASSLRMGLAGRSYNEQFF. The DNA of the CDR3 is TGTGCCAGCAGCTTAAGGATGGGACTAGCGGGGCGATCCTACAATGAGCAGTTCTTC.

The CDR3 DNA reads TGTGCCACCAGTGGGATTCGGGGCACTGAAGCTTTCTTT. Encoded protein: CATSGIRGTEAFF. The chain combines TRBV24-1 with TRBJ1-1; D unresolved. Trimming left V 5 bases short and J 4 bases short, with 10 bases between. The CDR3 is made up of 13 amino acids. CDR1 is KGHDR and CDR2 is SFDVKD in the germline V gene.